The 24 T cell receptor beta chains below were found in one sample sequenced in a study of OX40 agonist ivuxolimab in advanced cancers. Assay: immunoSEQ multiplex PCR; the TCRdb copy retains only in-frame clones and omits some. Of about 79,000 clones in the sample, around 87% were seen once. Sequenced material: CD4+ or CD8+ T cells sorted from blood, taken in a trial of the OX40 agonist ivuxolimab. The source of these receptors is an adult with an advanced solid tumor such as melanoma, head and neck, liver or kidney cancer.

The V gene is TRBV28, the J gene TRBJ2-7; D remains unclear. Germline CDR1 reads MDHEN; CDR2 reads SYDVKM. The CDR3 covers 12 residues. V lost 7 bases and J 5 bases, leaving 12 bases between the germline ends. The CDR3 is CASTSSVNEQYF. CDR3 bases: TGTGCCAGCACCAGCTCCGTCAACGAGCAGTACTTC.

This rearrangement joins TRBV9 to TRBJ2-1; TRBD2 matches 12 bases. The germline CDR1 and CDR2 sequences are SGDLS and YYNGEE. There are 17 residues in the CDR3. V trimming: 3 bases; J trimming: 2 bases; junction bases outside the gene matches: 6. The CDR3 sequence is CASSDLGLAGPYNEQFF. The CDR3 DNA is TGTGCCAGCAGCGACCTGGGACTAGCGGGCCCCTACAATGAGCAGTTCTTC.

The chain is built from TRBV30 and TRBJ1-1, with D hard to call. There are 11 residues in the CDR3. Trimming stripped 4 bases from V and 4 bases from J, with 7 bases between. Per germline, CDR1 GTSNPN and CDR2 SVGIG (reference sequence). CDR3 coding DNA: TGTGCCTGGAAACGGATCACTGAAGCTTTCTTT. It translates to CAWKRITEAFF.

The chain's CDR3 is CASSAGGTANTGELFF. The CDR3 DNA reads TGCGCCAGCAGCGCCGGGGGGACAGCGAACACCGGGGAGCTGTTTTTT. The chain combines TRBV5-1 with TRBJ2-2; D is perhaps TRBD1 or TRBD2 (7 bases each). The germline V gene encodes CDR1 SGHRS and CDR2 YFSETQ. Trimming took off 4 bases at V and 0 bases at J, with 13 bases between the two ends. This CDR3 spans 16 amino acids. Supplemented by reference TRBV5-1 and TRBJ2-2, the full variable domain reads KAGVTQTPRYLIKTRGQQVTLSCSPISGHRSVSWYQQTPGQGLQFLFEYFSETQRNKGNFPGRFSGRQFSNSRSEMNVSTLELGDSALYLCASSAGGTANTGELFFGEGSRLTVL.

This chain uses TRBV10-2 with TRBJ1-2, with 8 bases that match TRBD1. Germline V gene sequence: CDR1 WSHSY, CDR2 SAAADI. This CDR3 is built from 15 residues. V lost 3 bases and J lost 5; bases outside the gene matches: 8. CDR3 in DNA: TGCGCCAGCAGTGACCGAGCAGGGGGCACTTATGGCTACACCTTC. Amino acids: CASSDRAGGTYGYTF.

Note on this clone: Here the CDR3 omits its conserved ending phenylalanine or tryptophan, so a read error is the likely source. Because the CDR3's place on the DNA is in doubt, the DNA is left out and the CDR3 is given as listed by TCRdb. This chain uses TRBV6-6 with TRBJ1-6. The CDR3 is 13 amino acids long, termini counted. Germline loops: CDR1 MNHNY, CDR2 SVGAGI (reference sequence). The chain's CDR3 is CASSTGGDGPPVV.

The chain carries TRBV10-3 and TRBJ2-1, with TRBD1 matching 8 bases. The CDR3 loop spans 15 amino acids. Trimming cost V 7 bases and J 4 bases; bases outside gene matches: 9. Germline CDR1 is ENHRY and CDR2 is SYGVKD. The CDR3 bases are TGTGCCATCATGACGGACAGGGCGGCTTACAATGAGCAGTTCTTC. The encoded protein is CAIMTDRAAYNEQFF.

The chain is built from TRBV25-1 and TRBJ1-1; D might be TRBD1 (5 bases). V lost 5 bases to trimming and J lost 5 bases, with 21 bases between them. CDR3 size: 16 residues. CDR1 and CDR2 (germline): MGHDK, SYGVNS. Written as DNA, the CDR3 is TGTGCCAGCAGTCCCCCAGCGGGATGGGGGAGGACTGAAGCTTTCTTT. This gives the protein CASSPPAGWGRTEAFF.

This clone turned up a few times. The CDR3, as DNA: TGTGCCAGCAGCCCGGGGGGGAACACCATATATTTT. Residues: CASSPGGNTIYF. This sequence joins TRBV7-2 and TRBJ1-3; tentative D call: TRBD1 (5 bases). Germline V gene data show CDR1 as SGHTA and CDR2 as FQGNSA. The CDR3 covers 12 residues. Between the trimmed V and J ends, which lost 5 bases and 7 bases, there was a span of 9 bases.

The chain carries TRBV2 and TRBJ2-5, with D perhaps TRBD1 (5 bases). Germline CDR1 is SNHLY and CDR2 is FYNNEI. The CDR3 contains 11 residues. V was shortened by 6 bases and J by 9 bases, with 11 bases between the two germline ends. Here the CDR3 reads CASRLLRAQYF. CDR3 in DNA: TGTGCCAGCAGGCTCCTCAGGGCCCAGTACTTC.

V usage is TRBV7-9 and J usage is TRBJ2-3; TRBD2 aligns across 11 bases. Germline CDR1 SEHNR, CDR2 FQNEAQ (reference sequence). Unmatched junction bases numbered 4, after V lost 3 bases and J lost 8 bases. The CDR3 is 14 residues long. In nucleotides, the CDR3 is TGTGCCAGCAGCTTCCTAGCGGGGGGTTTTACGCAGTATTTT. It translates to CASSFLAGGFTQYF.

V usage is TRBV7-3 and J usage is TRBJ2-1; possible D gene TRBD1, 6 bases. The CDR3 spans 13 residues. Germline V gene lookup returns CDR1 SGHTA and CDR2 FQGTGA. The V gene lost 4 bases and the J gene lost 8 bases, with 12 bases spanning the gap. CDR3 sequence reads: CASSSTGWDEQFF. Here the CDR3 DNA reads TGTGCCAGCAGCTCGACAGGTTGGGATGAGCAGTTCTTC.

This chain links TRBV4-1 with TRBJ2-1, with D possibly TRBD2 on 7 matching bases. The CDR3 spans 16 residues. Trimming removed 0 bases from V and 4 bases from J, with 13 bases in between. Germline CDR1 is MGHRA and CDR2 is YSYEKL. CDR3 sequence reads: CASSQEGGGLYNEQFF. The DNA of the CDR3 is TGCGCCAGCAGCCAAGAAGGGGGGGGGTTATACAATGAGCAGTTCTTC.

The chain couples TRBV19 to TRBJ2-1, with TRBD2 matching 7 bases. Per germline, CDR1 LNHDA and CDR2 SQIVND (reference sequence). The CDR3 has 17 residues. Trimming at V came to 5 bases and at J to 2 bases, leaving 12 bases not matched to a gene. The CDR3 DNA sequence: TGTGCCAGTAGTTCTTCGGGAGGATCTTACACCTACAATGAGCAGTTCTTC. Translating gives CASSSSGGSYTYNEQFF.

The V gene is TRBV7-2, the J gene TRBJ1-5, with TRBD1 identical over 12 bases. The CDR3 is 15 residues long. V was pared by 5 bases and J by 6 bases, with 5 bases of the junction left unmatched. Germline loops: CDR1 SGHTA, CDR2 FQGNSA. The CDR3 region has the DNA TGTGCCAGCAGCGGGGGGACAGGGGGCTCTCAGCCCCAGCATTTT. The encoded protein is CASSGGTGGSQPQHF.

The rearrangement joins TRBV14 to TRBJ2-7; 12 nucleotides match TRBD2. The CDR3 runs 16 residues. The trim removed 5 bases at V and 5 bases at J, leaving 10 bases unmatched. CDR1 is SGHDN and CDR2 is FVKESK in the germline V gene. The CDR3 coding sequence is TGTGCCAGCAGCGGCCCAAGACTAGCGGGAGTACACGAGCAGTACTTC. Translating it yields CASSGPRLAGVHEQYF.

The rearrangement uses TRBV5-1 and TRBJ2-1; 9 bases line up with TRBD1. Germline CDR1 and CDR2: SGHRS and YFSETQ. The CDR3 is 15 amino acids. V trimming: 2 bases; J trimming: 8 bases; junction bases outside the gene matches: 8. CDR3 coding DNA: TGCGCCAGCAGCTTACAGGGGGCATGGGCGGATGAGCAGTTCTTC. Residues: CASSLQGAWADEQFF.

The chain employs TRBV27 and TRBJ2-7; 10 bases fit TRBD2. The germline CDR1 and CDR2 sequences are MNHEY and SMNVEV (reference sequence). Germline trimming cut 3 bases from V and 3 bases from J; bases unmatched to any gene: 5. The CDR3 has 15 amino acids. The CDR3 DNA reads TGTGCCAGCAGTTTTGAGGCTAGCGGGAGCTACGAGCAGTACTTC. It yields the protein CASSFEASGSYEQYF.

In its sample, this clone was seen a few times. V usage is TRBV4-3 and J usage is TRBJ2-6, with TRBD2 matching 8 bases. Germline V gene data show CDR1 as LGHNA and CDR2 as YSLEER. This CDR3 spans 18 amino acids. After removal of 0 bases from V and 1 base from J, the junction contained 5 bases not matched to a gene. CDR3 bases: TGCGCCAGCAGCCAAGATTACGGGAGGGCGTCTGGGGCCAACGTCCTGACTTTC. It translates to CASSQDYGRASGANVLTF.

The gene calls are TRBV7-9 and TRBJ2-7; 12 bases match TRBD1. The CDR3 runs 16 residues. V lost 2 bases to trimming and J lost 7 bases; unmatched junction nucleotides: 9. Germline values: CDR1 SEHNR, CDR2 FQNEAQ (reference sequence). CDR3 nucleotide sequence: TGTGCCAGCAGCTTAAACCCGGGACAGGGGGCATTTGAGCAGTACTTC. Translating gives CASSLNPGQGAFEQYF.

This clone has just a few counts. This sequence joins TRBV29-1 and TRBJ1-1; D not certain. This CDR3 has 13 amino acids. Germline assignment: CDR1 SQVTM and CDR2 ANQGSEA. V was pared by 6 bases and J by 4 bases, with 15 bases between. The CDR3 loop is CSVARVLGTEAFF. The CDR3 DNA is TGCAGCGTGGCTAGGGTGTTGGGCACTGAAGCTTTCTTT.

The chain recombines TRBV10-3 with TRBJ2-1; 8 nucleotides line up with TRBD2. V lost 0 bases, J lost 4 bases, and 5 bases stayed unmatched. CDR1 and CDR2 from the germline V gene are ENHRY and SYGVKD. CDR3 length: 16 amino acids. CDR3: CAISESLSGAYNEQFF. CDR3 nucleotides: TGTGCCATCAGTGAGTCGCTTAGCGGGGCGTACAATGAGCAGTTCTTC.

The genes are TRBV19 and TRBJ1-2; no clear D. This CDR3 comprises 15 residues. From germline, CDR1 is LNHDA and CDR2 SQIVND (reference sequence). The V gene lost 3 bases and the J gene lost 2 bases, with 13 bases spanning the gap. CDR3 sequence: CASSISSTDNYGYTF. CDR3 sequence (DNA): TGTGCCAGTAGTATTTCATCTACAGACAACTATGGCTACACCTTC.

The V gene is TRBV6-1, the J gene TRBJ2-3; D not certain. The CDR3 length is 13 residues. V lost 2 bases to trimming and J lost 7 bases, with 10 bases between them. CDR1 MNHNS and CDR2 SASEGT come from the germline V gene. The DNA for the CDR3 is TGTGCCAGCAGTGAATCCACCTTATATACGCAGTATTTT. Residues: CASSESTLYTQYF.